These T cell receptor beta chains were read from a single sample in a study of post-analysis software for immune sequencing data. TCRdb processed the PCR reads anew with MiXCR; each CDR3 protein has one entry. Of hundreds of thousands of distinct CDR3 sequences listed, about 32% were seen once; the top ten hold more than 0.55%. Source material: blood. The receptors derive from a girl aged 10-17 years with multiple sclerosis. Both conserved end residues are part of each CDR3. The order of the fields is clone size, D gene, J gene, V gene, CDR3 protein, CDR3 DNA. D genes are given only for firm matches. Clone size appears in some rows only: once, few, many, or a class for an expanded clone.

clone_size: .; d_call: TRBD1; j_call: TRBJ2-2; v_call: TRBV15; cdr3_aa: CATSSEWTGLTGELFF; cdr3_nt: TGTGCCACCAGCAGTGAATGGACAGGGCTCACCGGGGAGCTGTTTTTT
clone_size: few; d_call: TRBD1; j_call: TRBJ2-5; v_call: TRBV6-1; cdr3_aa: CAGGVGTGDVETQYF; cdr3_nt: TGTGCCGGGGGCGTCGGGACAGGGGATGTTGAGACCCAGTACTTC
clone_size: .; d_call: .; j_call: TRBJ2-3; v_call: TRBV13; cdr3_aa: CASSSNRDFTDTQYF; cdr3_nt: TGTGCCAGCAGCTCTAACCGGGACTTCACAGATACGCAGTATTTT
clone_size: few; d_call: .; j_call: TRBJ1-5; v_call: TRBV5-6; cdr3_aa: CASSSRVGTGRNQPQHF; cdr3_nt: TGTGCCAGCAGCTCCAGGGTCGGAACAGGCCGCAATCAGCCCCAGCATTTT
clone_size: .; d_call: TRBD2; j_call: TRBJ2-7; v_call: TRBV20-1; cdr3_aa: CSAREPSGGYEQYF; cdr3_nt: TGCAGTGCTAGAGAACCTAGCGGAGGGTACGAGCAGTACTTC
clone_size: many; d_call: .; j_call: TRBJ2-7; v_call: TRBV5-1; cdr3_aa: CASSLPGPTGEQYF; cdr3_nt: TGCGCCAGCAGCTTGCCGGGACCCACTGGGGAGCAGTACTTC
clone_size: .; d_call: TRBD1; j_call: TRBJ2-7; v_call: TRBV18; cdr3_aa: CASSPEDRGSEQYF; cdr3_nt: TGTGCCAGCTCACCAGAAGACAGGGGCTCCGAGCAGTACTTC
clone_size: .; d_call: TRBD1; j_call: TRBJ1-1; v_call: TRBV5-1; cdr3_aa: CASSKRPGGELPEAFF; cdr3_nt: TGCGCCAGCAGCAAACGACCAGGGGGCGAGCTCCCTGAAGCTTTCTTT
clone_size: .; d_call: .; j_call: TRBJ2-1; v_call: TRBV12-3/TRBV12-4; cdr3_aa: CASSGGTGHLNEQFF; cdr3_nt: TGTGCCAGCAGCGGCGGGACTGGACACCTCAATGAGCAGTTCTTC
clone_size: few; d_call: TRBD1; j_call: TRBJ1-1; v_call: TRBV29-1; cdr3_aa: CSVWRTGGTEAFF; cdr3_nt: TGCAGCGTGTGGAGAACAGGGGGCACTGAAGCTTTCTTT
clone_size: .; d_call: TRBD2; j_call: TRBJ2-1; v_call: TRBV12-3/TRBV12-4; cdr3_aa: CASSLPTPSGSSYNEQFF; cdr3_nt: TGTGCCAGCAGTCTCCCTACACCGAGCGGGAGTTCCTACAATGAGCAGTTCTTC
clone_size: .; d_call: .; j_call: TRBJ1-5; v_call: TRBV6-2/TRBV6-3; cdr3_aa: CASNRWGPSGSNQPQHF; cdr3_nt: TGTGCCAGCAATAGATGGGGTCCGTCGGGGAGCAATCAGCCCCAGCATTTT
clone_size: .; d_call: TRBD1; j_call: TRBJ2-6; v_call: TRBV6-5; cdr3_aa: CASSFPRTGTLEGANVLTF; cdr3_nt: TGTGCCAGCAGTTTCCCTCGGACAGGGACACTGGAAGGGGCCAACGTCCTGACTTTC
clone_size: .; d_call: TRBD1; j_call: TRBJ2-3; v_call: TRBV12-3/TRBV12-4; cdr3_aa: CASSLEDRGDGDTQYF; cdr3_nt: TGTGCCAGCAGTTTAGAAGACAGGGGGGACGGAGATACGCAGTATTTT
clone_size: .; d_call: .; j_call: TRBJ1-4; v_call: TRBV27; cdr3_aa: CASSFSGEKLFF; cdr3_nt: TGTGCCAGCAGTTTTTCAGGGGAAAAACTGTTTTTT
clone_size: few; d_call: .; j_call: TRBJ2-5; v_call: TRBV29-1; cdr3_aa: CSAKAGFYNEQYF; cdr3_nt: TGCAGCGCAAAGGCAGGGTTCTACAATGAGCAGTACTTC
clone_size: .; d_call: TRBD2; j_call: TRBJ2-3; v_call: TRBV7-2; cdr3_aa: CASSFRGLAGPDTQYF; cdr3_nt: TGTGCCAGCAGCTTTCGTGGACTAGCTGGCCCAGATACGCAGTATTTT
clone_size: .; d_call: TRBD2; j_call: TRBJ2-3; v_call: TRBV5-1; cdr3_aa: CASSFSEAGVLDTQYF; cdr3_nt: TGCGCCAGCAGCTTCTCCGAAGCGGGGGTACTTGATACGCAGTATTTT
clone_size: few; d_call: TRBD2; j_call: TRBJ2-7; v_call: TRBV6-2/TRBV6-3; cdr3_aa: CASSLRSGRFYEQYF; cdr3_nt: TGTGCCAGCAGTTTGAGGTCCGGGAGGTTCTACGAGCAGTACTTC
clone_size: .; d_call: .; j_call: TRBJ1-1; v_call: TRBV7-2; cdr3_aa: CASSLLIARGEAFF; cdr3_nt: TGTGCCAGCAGCTTATTAATCGCACGGGGTGAAGCTTTCTTT
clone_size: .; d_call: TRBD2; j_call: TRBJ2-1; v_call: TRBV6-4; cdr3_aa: CASSPWASGFSYNEQFF; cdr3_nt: TGTGCCAGCAGTCCCTGGGCTAGCGGCTTCTCCTACAATGAGCAGTTCTTC
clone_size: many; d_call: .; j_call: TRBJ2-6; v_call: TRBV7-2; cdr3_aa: CASLPFRSGANVLTF; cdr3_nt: TGTGCCAGCCTGCCGTTTCGCTCTGGGGCCAACGTCCTGACTTTC
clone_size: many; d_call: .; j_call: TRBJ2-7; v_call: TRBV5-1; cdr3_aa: CASSLVGGQSVYEQYF; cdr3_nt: TGCGCCAGCAGCTTGGTTGGCGGTCAGAGTGTCTACGAGCAGTACTTC
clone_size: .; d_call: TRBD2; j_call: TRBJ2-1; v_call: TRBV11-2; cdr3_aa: CASSFTPIAGEQFF; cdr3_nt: TGTGCCAGCAGCTTCACCCCGATAGCGGGGGAGCAGTTCTTC
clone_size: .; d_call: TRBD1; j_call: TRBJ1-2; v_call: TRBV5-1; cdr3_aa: CASRPAVGGQYNYGYTF; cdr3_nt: TGCGCCAGCAGACCGGCGGTTGGGGGACAGTATAACTATGGCTACACCTTC
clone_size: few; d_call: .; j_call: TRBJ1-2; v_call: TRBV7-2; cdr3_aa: CASSPLPNYGYTF; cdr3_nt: TGTGCCAGCAGCCCCCTTCCTAACTATGGCTACACCTTC
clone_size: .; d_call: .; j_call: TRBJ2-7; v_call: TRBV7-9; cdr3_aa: CASSPVAREYYEQYF; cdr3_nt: TGTGCCAGCAGCCCAGTGGCCAGGGAATACTACGAGCAGTACTTC
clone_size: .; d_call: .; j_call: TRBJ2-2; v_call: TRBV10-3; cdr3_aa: CAIGKHSSTGELFF; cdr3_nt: TGTGCCATTGGGAAGCACAGCTCCACCGGGGAGCTGTTTTTT
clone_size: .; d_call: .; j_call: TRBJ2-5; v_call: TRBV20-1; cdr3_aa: CSARDRTPMWTQYF; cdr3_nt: TGCAGTGCTAGAGATCGGACACCGATGTGGACCCAGTACTTC
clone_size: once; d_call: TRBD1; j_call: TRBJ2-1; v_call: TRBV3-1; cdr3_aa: CASSGQGTNNEQFF; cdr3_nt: TGTGCCAGCAGCGGACAGGGGACTAACAATGAGCAGTTCTTC